The entry below describes one TCR beta chain. Germline values: CDR1 MRHNA, CDR2 SNTAGT. Between the trimmed V and J ends, which lost 6 bases and 2 bases, there was a span of 7 bases. The CDR3 length is 13 residues. The sample originates from a study of graft-versus-host responses after intestinal transplantation. Study information: Recipients across the board were started on anti-thymocyte globulin induction, then kept on tacrolimus and steroids for two to three years.

Sequencing was performed with immunoSEQ multiplex PCR; in TCRdb, only in-frame clones are kept and a portion is missing. This repertoire shows around 37,000 clones, less than 90% found once; its top ten account for roughly 3.4%. This clonotype originated in a human patient who received an intestinal transplant, so some T cells may come from the graft donor. The V and J genes are TRBV6-4 and TRBJ2-2, with a possible D match to TRBD1 (5 bases). This sample comprised PBMCs, obtained 1070 days after transplant. The CDR3 spells CASSQGNTGELFF. CDR3 nucleotide sequence: TGTGCCAGCAGCCAGGGTAACACCGGGGAGCTGTTTTTT.